The rows below give T cell receptor beta chains drawn from one sample of a study of T cell repertoires in cytomegalovirus infection. MiXCR was run by TCRdb on the reads, yielding one entry per CDR3 protein. In the table there are over 250,000 distinct CDR3 sequences, 25% of which are singletons. Input material: PBMCs. The receptors originated from a human donor in good health (CMV status not recorded). Some clones in this sample may be carry-over from other donors' samples. CDR3s include the opening cysteine and the closing phenylalanine or tryptophan. D genes are given only for firm matches. Expanded clones get a size class; other rows say once, few or many, or leave the size out.

>TRBD2|TRBJ2-3|TRBV5-4|few
TGTGCCAGCAGTCATAGGGAGGGGAATACGCAGTATTTT
CASSHREGNTQYF
>.|TRBJ2-1|TRBV7-2|.
TGTGCCAGCAGCCCCACACAGGGATCCCTCTACAATGAGCAGTTCTTC
CASSPTQGSLYNEQFF
>.|TRBJ1-5|TRBV19|many
TGTGCCAGTAGTAACCAGGGGCCGGGGGGACAGCCCCAGCATTTT
CASSNQGPGGQPQHF
>TRBD2|TRBJ2-3|TRBV7-2|many
TGTGCCAGCAGCTTTCGACTAGCGGGAGAGGATACGCAGTATTTT
CASSFRLAGEDTQYF
>TRBD1|TRBJ2-3|TRBV5-1|few
TGCGCCAGCAGCTCGGGGGACAGGTCCTCCACAGATACGCAGTATTTT
CASSSGDRSSTDTQYF
>.|TRBJ1-2|TRBV5-1|few
TGCGCCAGCAGCTCAACCAACGACATACGCGGTGGCTACACCTTC
CASSSTNDIRGGYTF
>TRBD2|TRBJ2-1|TRBV10-3|few
TGTGCCATCAGTGAGGGCGGGAGTGTTGGTGATGAGCAGTTCTTC
CAISEGGSVGDEQFF
>.|TRBJ1-6|TRBV7-9|many
TGTGCCAGCAGCTTCCATCCGGGGGAACCAAGTAATTCACCCCTCCACTTT
CASSFHPGEPSNSPLHF
>.|TRBJ2-7|TRBV11-2|many
TGTGCCAGCAGCTTAGATGGCGGGGACCACGAGCAGTACTTC
CASSLDGGDHEQYF
>TRBD2|TRBJ2-7|TRBV7-9|few
TGTGCCAGCAGCCCCGGGGGGGCAAGGGGCGAGCAGTACTTC
CASSPGGARGEQYF
>.|TRBJ2-1|TRBV28|.
TGTGCCAGCAATAGGGACGGAGTGTGGTTCTTC
CASNRDGVWFF
>.|TRBJ2-1|TRBV7-9|.
TGTGCCAGCAGCTTAGGATTGGCTAGCTTACACGGTGAGCAGTTCTTC
CASSLGLASLHGEQFF
>.|TRBJ1-2|TRBV24-1|.
TGTGCCACCAGCGGCGCCCTGACTGGAGGCTACACCTTC
CATSGALTGGYTF
>TRBD2|TRBJ2-7|TRBV6-5|.
TGTGCCAGCAGTCGGGGCTGGGAGGGGTGGGTCGAGCAGTACTTC
CASSRGWEGWVEQYF
>.|TRBJ1-1|TRBV19|few
TGTGCCAGTAGTATAGACCGATCGGGACTCCTCGGGAGCACTGAAGCTTTCTTT
CASSIDRSGLLGSTEAFF
>.|TRBJ1-1|TRBV4-3|few
TGCGCCAGCAGCCAAGATGGGGGCCCTTTGGGCACTGAAGCTTTCTTT
CASSQDGGPLGTEAFF
>.|TRBJ2-5|TRBV20-1|.
TGCAGTGCTAGAAGGGACACCCAGGAGACCCAGTACTTC
CSARRDTQETQYF
>TRBD1|TRBJ1-1|TRBV7-9|few
TGTGCCAGCAGCCAATCCAGGGGGGGGATGAACACTGAAGCTTTCTTT
CASSQSRGGMNTEAFF
>.|TRBJ2-7|TRBV27|.
TGTTCCAGCAGCCAACCGGGACGCAGGACCTACGAGCAGTACTTC
CSSSQPGRRTYEQYF